This T cell receptor beta chain emerged from a study of cytomegalovirus exposure and HLA in healthy donors. Study results and caveats: According to the study, 150 to 200 TCR beta chains were cytomegalovirus-associated.

TCRdb keeps only in-frame clones here, not all; method: immunoSEQ multiplex PCR. The sample contains 110,000 to 150,000 clones, 80% to 90% of which appear only once. Concerning this clone: The target antigen is unknown.

The sample taken for sequencing was PBMCs. This TCR derives from a woman aged 18 to 35 in good health and CMV-seropositive.

This chain's CDR3 is CASNSQGMNTEAFF. Here the CDR3 DNA reads TGTGCCAGTAATAGTCAGGGTATGAACACTGAAGCTTTCTTT. The gene calls are TRBV19 and TRBJ1-1; D possibly corresponds to TRBD1 (5 bases). This CDR3 has 14 amino acids. CDR1 is LNHDA and CDR2 is SQIVND in the germline V gene (reference sequence). V was cut by 7 bases and J by 0 bases, with 12 bases left in between.